This TCR beta chain derives from a study of monozygotic twins with inflammatory bowel disease. Notes on the study in general: Especially where disease activity was present, IBD patients had fewer clonotypes in common with others than healthy twins did.

From germline, CDR1 is SGHRS and CDR2 YFSETQ. The CDR3 sequence is 14 residues long. In regard to this clonotype: Antigen unknown.

With the 5' RACE reads reprocessed, TCRdb shows one record per CDR3 protein and no DNA. The table lists some 99,000 distinct CDR3 sequences. Sequenced material: blood. The chain employs TRBV5-1 and TRBJ1-1; TCRdb's D call, TRBD1, is unchecked because there is no DNA. This clonotype originated in a human donor with ulcerative colitis or Crohn's disease, or a healthy co-twin of an affected twin (not recorded which). The CDR3 reads CASSLGVQGTEAFF.